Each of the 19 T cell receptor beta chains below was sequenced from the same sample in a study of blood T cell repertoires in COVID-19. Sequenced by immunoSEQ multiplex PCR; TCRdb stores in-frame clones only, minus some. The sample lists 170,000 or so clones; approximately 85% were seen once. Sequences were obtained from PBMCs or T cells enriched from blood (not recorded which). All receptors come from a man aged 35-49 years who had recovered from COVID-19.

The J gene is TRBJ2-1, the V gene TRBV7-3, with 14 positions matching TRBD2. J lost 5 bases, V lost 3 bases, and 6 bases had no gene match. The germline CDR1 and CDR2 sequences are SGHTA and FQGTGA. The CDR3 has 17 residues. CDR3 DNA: TGTGCCAGCAGCTTGGGGGGACTAGCGGGAGTCAACAATGAGCAGTTCTTC. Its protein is CASSLGGLAGVNNEQFF.

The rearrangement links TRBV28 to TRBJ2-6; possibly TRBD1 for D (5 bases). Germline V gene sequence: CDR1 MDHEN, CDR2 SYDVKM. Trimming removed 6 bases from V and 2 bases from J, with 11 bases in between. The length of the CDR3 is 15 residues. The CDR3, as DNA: TGTGCCAGCAGCACAGGACGGGCTGGGGCCAACGTCCTGACTTTC. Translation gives CASSTGRAGANVLTF.

In nucleotides, the CDR3 is TGTGCTAGTGGTTTGTACTGGGACAGGGGAGCCTACGAGCAGTACTTC. Amino acids: CASGLYWDRGAYEQYF. The rearrangement uses TRBV12-5 and TRBJ2-7, with TRBD1 matching over 10 bases. J was trimmed by 2 bases and V by 2 bases; bases with no gene match: 6. The CDR3 extends over 16 amino acids. CDR1 and CDR2 from the germline V gene are LGHNT and FRNRAP. The full variable domain, its missing parts supplied by reference TRBV12-5 and TRBJ2-7, is DARVTQTPRHKVTEMGQEVTMRCQPILGHNTVFWYRQTMMQGLELLAYFRNRAPLDDSGMPKDRFSAEMPDATLATLKIQPSEPRDSAVYFCASGLYWDRGAYEQYFGPGTRLTVT.

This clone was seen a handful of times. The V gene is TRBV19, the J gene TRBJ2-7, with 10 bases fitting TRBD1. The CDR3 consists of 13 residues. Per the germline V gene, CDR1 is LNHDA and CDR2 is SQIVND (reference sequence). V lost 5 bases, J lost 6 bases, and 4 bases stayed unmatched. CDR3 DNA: TGTGCCAGTAGTGAGGGACAGGGGACCGAGCAGTACTTC. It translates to CASSEGQGTEQYF.

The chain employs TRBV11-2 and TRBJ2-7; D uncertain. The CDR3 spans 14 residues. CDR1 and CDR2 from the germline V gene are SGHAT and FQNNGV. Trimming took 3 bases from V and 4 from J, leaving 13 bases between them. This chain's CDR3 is CASSLTSPKYEQYF. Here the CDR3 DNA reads TGTGCCAGCAGCTTGACATCCCCGAAATACGAGCAGTACTTC.

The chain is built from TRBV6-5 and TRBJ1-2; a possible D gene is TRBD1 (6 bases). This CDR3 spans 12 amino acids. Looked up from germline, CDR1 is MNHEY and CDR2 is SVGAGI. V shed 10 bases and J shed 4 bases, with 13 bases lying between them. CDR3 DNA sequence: TGTGCCACCACCGGGGGGCCCTATGGCTACACCTTC. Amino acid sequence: CATTGGPYGYTF.

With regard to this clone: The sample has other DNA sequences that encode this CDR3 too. The CDR3 DNA sequence: TGTGCCAGCAGCTTAGGGGGGGACAGCAATCAGCCCCAGCATTTT. This codes for CASSLGGDSNQPQHF. The chain joins TRBV7-9 to TRBJ1-5; the D gene is possibly TRBD1 (5 bases). This CDR3 is 15 amino acids long. The V end was cut by 1 base, the J end by 1 base, with 8 bases between. Germline CDR1 and CDR2: SEHNR and FQNEAQ (reference sequence).

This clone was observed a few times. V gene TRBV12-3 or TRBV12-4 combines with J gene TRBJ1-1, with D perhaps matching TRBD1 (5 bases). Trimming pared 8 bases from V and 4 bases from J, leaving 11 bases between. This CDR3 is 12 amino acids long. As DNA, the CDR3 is TGTGCCAGCGGTCCAGGGTTCACTGAAGCTTTCTTT. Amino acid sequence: CASGPGFTEAFF.

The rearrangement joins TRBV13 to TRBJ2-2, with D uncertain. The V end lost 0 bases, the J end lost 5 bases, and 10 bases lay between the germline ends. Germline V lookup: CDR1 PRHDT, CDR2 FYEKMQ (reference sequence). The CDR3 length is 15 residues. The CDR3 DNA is TGTGCCAGCAGCTTAGGCCCGTCAGGAACCGGGGAGCTGTTTTTT. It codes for CASSLGPSGTGELFF.

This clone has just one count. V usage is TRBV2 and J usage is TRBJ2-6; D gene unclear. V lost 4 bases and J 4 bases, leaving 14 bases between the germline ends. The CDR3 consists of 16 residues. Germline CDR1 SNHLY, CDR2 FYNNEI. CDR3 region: CASSGGDGRGANVLTF. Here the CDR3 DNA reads TGTGCCAGCAGTGGTGGAGATGGAAGGGGGGCCAACGTCCTGACTTTC.

CDR3 coding DNA: TGTGCCAGCAGTTATCGGGCGACAGGACCAAAGCCAGGCTACACCTTC. Its protein is CASSYRATGPKPGYTF. The chain joins TRBV6-5 to TRBJ1-2; TRBD1 might be the D (6 bases). Germline lookup yields CDR1 MNHEY and CDR2 SVGAGI. CDR3 length: 16 residues. Trimming removed 3 bases at V and 8 bases at J, with 22 bases between.

CDR3 coding DNA: TGTGCCAGTAGTGGGGACAGGGGGACCAATGAGCAGTTCTTC. It specifies CASSGDRGTNEQFF. V is TRBV19 and J is TRBJ2-1; 11 bases align to TRBD1. Trimming at V came to 5 bases and at J to 6 bases, leaving 3 bases not matched to a gene. Germline CDR1 and CDR2: LNHDA and SQIVND (reference sequence). The CDR3 has 14 residues. The whole variable domain, filled in from reference TRBV19 and TRBJ2-1, reads DGGITQSPKYLFRKEGQNVTLSCEQNLNHDAMYWYRQDPGQGLRLIYYSQIVNDFQKGDIAEGYSVSREKKESFPLTVTSAQKNPTAFYLCASSGDRGTNEQFFGPGTRLTVL.

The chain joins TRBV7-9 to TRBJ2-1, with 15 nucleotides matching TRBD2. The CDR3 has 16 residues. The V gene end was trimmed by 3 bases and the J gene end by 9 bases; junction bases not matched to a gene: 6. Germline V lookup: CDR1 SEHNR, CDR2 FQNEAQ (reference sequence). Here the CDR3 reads CASSFGTSGGLGEQFF. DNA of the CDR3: TGTGCCAGCAGCTTCGGGACTAGCGGGGGGTTGGGTGAGCAGTTCTTC.

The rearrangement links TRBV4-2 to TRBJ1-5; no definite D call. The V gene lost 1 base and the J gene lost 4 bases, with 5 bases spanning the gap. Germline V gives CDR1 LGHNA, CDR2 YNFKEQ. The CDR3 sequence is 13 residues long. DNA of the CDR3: TGTGCCAGCAGCCAAGCGAGGAATCAGCCCCAGCATTTT. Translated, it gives CASSQARNQPQHF.

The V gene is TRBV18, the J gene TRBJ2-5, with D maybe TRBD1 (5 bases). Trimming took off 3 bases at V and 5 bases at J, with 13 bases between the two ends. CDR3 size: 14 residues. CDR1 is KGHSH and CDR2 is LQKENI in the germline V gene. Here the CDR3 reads CASSPPSQGETQYF. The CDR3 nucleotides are TGTGCCAGCTCACCGCCTTCGCAGGGTGAGACCCAGTACTTC.

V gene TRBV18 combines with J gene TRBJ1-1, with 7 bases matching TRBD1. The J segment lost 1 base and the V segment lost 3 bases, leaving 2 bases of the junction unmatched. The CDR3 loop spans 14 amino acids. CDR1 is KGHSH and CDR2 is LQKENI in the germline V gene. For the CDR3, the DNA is TGTGCCAGCTCACCCGGGACAGCGAACACTGAAGCTTTCTTT. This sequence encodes CASSPGTANTEAFF. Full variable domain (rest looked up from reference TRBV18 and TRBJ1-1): NAGVMQNPRHLVRRRGQEARLRCSPMKGHSHVYWYRQLPEEGLKFMVYLQKENIIDESGMPKERFSAEFPKEGPSILRIQQVVRGDSAAYFCASSPGTANTEAFFGQGTRLTVV.

CDR3 sequence (DNA): TGCGCCAGCAGCATCGGACTAGCGCATAATGAGCAGTTCTTC. Translation gives CASSIGLAHNEQFF. The rearrangement links TRBV5-1 to TRBJ2-1, with TRBD2 matching over 9 bases. The length of the CDR3 is 14 residues. J was trimmed by 7 bases and V by 4 bases; bases with no gene match: 6. Per the germline V gene, CDR1 is SGHRS and CDR2 is YFSETQ.

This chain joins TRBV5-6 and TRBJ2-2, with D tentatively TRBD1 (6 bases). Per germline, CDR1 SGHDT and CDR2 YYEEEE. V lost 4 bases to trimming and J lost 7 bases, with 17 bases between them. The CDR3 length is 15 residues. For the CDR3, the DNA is TGTGCCAGCAGCCCCGGGACATTATATTTCGGGGAGCTGTTTTTT. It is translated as CASSPGTLYFGELFF.

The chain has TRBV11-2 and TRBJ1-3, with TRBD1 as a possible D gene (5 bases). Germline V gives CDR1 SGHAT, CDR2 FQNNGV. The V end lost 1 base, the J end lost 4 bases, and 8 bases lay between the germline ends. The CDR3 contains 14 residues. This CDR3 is CASSLVQGGNTIYF. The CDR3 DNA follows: TGTGCCAGCAGCTTAGTCCAGGGAGGAAACACCATATATTTT. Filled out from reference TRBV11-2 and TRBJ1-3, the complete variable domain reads EAGVAQSPRYKIIEKRQSVAFWCNPISGHATLYWYQQILGQGPKLLIQFQNNGVVDDSQLPKDRFSAERLKGVDSTLKIQPAKLEDSAVYLCASSLVQGGNTIYFGEGSWLTVV.